This TCR beta chain was sequenced for a study of metastatic and nonmetastatic thyroid tumors. The wider study: Malignant thyroid and benign thyroid patients provided blood and tumor or nodule tissue whose repertoires were compared.

Authors' processing steps: Construction of a distant-metastasis classifier for papillary thyroid cancer relied on CDR3 differences across clinicopathological groups. TCRdb reassembled clones from the PCR reads with MiXCR. TCRdb's processing, not the authors' own work, is the source of the V and J calls. Of thousands of clones in the sample, 30% were seen once. The CDR3 has 14 residues. The J segment lost 4 bases and the V segment lost 0 bases, leaving 6 bases of the junction unmatched. Germline assignment: CDR1 GTSNPN and CDR2 SVGIG (reference sequence). Patients had received no treatment of any kind before thyroid surgery. Findings and limits, study-wide: Malignant tumors reportedly showed significantly higher TCR beta diversity than benign nodules in both blood and tumor.

This clone occurred a few times. Its antigen is not identified. The sample has other DNA sequences that encode this CDR3 too. Sequencing was performed on adjacent normal tissue. J is TRBJ2-7 and V is TRBV30; 7 bases match TRBD1. The source is a female donor with papillary thyroid cancer or a benign thyroid nodule (not recorded which). Some clones in this sample may be carry-over from other donors' samples. CDR3 DNA: TGTGCCTGGAGTGTTTCCGGGACAGCTTACGAGCAGTACTTC. Encoded protein: CAWSVSGTAYEQYF.